This T cell receptor beta chain comes out of a study of OX40 agonist ivuxolimab in advanced cancers. About the study: Across the patients, intravenous ivuxolimab was delivered every 2 weeks at 0.01 to 10 mg/kg. Cohort: around 83% men, mean age around 55, aged about 20 to 79.

The protocol was immunoSEQ multiplex PCR, while the TCRdb copy is restricted to in-frame clones and leaves out a portion. The profile shows nearly 50,000 clones, approximately 78% of them singletons. Autoimmune disease history or systemic immunosuppression led to patients being barred. V was clipped by 5 bases and J by 1 base; unmatched bases: 2. This CDR3 region has 14 residues. Looked up from germline, CDR1 is MNHEY and CDR2 is SVGAGI. Study results and caveats: In general, CD8+ T cells held more expanded clones than CD4+ did, on average.

As for this clone: Its antigen is not known.

The rearrangement joins TRBV6-5 to TRBJ2-7; 10 positions agree with TRBD2. This clonotype was sampled from an adult with an advanced solid tumor such as melanoma, head and neck, liver or kidney cancer. The sample consisted of CD4+ or CD8+ T cells sorted from blood, taken in a trial of the OX40 agonist ivuxolimab. The CDR3 bases are TGTGCCAGCAGTGGACTAGCGGTATCCTACGAGCAGTACTTC. Protein: CASSGLAVSYEQYF.